What follows are 25 T cell receptor beta chains derived from one specimen sequenced in a study of cytomegalovirus exposure and HLA in healthy donors. Clones were sequenced by immunoSEQ multiplex PCR, and TCRdb holds only the in-frame ones, with some missing. The data hold 76,000 or so clones, with around 94% observed a single time. Sequenced: PBMCs. These receptors came from a woman aged 18-29 years in good health and CMV-seronegative.

The V call is TRBV2, the J call TRBJ2-3; 10 bases match TRBD2. From germline, CDR1 is SNHLY and CDR2 FYNNEI. V trimming: 5 bases; J trimming: 1 base; junction bases outside the gene matches: 15. This CDR3 spans 19 amino acids. CDR3 nucleotide sequence: TGTGCCAGCAGTCCCCCAAGCGGGGGGGAGATTTTTCGCACAGATACGCAGTATTTT. Residues: CASSPPSGGEIFRTDTQYF.

The V gene is TRBV4-2, the J gene TRBJ2-2, with 7 bases identical to TRBD1. CDR3 length: 16 residues. CDR1 LGHNA and CDR2 YNFKEQ come from the germline V gene. V trimming: 1 base; J trimming: 0 bases; junction bases outside the gene matches: 2. The CDR3 bases are TGTGCCAGCAGCCAAGGGGGGACAGCGAACACCGGGGAGCTGTTTTTT. The encoded protein is CASSQGGTANTGELFF.

V and J are TRBV4-3 and TRBJ2-7; no definite D call. CDR1 is LGHNA and CDR2 is YSLEER in the germline V gene. V lost 4 bases and J 6 bases, leaving 16 bases between the germline ends. The CDR3 is 14 amino acids. The CDR3 sequence is CASSPSRKWAEQYF. The CDR3 DNA is TGCGCCAGCAGCCCTTCTCGGAAATGGGCCGAGCAGTACTTC.

The gene calls are TRBV5-1 and TRBJ2-2; 8 positions agree with TRBD1. Germline values: CDR1 SGHRS, CDR2 YFSETQ. Trimming removed 0 bases from V and 6 bases from J; junction bases left unmatched: 10. This CDR3 is built from 17 residues. In nucleotides, the CDR3 is TGCGCCAGCAGCTTGGGCCCAGACAGGGGCAGGGCCGGGGAGCTGTTTTTT. Translated: CASSLGPDRGRAGELFF.

This clone was counted once. V gene TRBV5-1 combines with J gene TRBJ2-1; TRBD2 aligns across 8 bases. Germline-derived CDR1 and CDR2 are SGHRS and YFSETQ. The CDR3 length is 15 residues. V was pared by 0 bases and J by 5 bases, with 4 bases of the junction left unmatched. The CDR3 loop reads CASSLVPGGNNEQFF. The CDR3 region has the DNA TGCGCCAGCAGCTTGGTACCGGGAGGGAACAATGAGCAGTTCTTC.

This clone was picked up one time. The gene calls are TRBV5-5 and TRBJ2-7, with D possibly TRBD1 on 6 matching bases. Trimming took 0 bases from V and 0 from J, leaving 10 bases between them. The CDR3 has 15 residues. Germline CDR1 reads SGHKS; CDR2 reads YYEKEE (reference sequence). In DNA, the CDR3 is TGTGCCAGCAGCTTGGAAGTAGGGGGCTCCTACGAGCAGTACTTC. Translation: CASSLEVGGSYEQYF.

This rearrangement joins TRBV6-5 to TRBJ2-1; 12 bases match TRBD2. CDR3 length: 14 residues. The ends lost 5 bases at V and 8 bases at J; junction bases unmatched: 4. The germline CDR1 and CDR2 sequences are MNHEY and SVGAGI. CDR3 residues: CASSRTSGIHEQFF. CDR3 DNA: TGTGCCAGCAGTCGGACTAGCGGGATCCATGAGCAGTTCTTC.

The chain couples TRBV4-1 to TRBJ2-4; perhaps TRBD1 as D (6 bases). The CDR3 extends over 13 amino acids. Germline CDR1 is MGHRA and CDR2 is YSYEKL. V was cut by 1 base and J by 7 bases, with 8 bases left in between. This chain's CDR3 is CASSQGDNNIQYF. The CDR3 DNA is TGCGCCAGCAGCCAAGGGGACAATAACATTCAGTACTTC.

The chain joins TRBV28 to TRBJ1-2; D ambiguous. CDR3 size: 13 residues. The germline V gene has CDR1 MDHEN and CDR2 SYDVKM. V was shortened by 4 bases and J by 5 bases, with 11 bases between the two germline ends. For the CDR3, the DNA is TGTGCCAGCAGTTCTAACCCCCGGTATGGCTACACCTTC. Its protein is CASSSNPRYGYTF.

The chain joins TRBV7-2 to TRBJ2-1, with TRBD2 matching 13 bases. CDR1 and CDR2 (germline): SGHTA, FQGNSA. The CDR3 has 17 residues. Unmatched junction bases numbered 8, after V lost 2 bases and J lost 7 bases. CDR3 nucleotides: TGTGCCAGCAGCTTACAGACGGGACTAGCGGGGCGTAATGAGCAGTTCTTC. Residues: CASSLQTGLAGRNEQFF. Based on the CDR3 plus reference TRBV7-2 and TRBJ2-1, the full variable domain is GAGVSQSPSNKVTEKGKDVELRCDPISGHTALYWYRQSLGQGLEFLIYFQGNSAPDKSGLPSDRFSAERTGGSVSTLTIQRTQQEDSAVYLCASSLQTGLAGRNEQFFGPGTRLTVL.

The genes are TRBV7-9 and TRBJ1-5, with 7 bases that match TRBD1. V was pared by 1 base and J by 7 bases, with 7 bases of the junction left unmatched. The CDR3 loop spans 15 amino acids. CDR1 and CDR2 from the germline V gene are SEHNR and FQNEAQ (reference sequence). In DNA, the CDR3 is TGTGCCAGCAGCTTAGAAGGGACAGTCGGGCAGCCCCAGCATTTT. Amino acids: CASSLEGTVGQPQHF.

The rearrangement uses TRBV4-3 and TRBJ2-1, with TRBD2 matching 9 bases. The CDR3 contains 17 residues. V gave up 3 bases and J gave up 3 bases; unmatched junction bases: 9. In germline, CDR1 is LGHNA, CDR2 YSLEER. CDR3 sequence: CASSHNAGLALYNEQFF. For the CDR3, the DNA is TGCGCCAGCAGCCACAACGCGGGACTAGCCCTCTACAATGAGCAGTTCTTC.

The chain couples TRBV6-6 to TRBJ1-3; no clear D. Germline V gene data show CDR1 as MNHNY and CDR2 as SVGAGI (reference sequence). V lost 0 bases and J 0 bases, leaving 3 bases between the germline ends. The CDR3 is 14 amino acids. The CDR3 region is CASSYSSSGNTIYF. CDR3 bases: TGTGCCAGCAGTTACTCCAGCTCTGGAAACACCATATATTTT.

The chain carries TRBV11-2 and TRBJ2-1; TRBD2 matches at 9 bases. The CDR3 extends over 17 amino acids. V shed 1 base and J 7 bases; nucleotides not matched to a gene: 11. Germline loops: CDR1 SGHAT, CDR2 FQNNGV. CDR3 sequence: CASSLGLRGGSENEQFF. The CDR3 DNA follows: TGTGCCAGCAGCTTAGGTTTGCGGGGGGGCTCGGAAAATGAGCAGTTCTTC. Looking up the rest from reference TRBV11-2 and TRBJ2-1 gives the full variable domain: EAGVAQSPRYKIIEKRQSVAFWCNPISGHATLYWYQQILGQGPKLLIQFQNNGVVDDSQLPKDRFSAERLKGVDSTLKIQPAKLEDSAVYLCASSLGLRGGSENEQFFGPGTRLTVL.

V usage is TRBV7-6 and J usage is TRBJ2-5, with D tentatively TRBD1 (6 bases). Trimming cost V 5 bases and J 7 bases, with 17 bases left between them. There are 14 residues in the CDR3. Germline V gene data show CDR1 as SGHVS and CDR2 as FNYEAQ. The CDR3 bases are TGTGCCAGCAGCCCCGGACAGTCTCGGGGGACCCAGTACTTC. Translation: CASSPGQSRGTQYF.

The gene calls are TRBV19 and TRBJ2-7; 8 nucleotides match TRBD1. V dropped 1 base and J dropped 6; count of bases not matched to a gene: 5. CDR3 length: 14 residues. The germline V gene encodes CDR1 LNHDA and CDR2 SQIVND (reference sequence). The chain's CDR3 is CASSIGTGSVEQYF. Written as DNA, the CDR3 is TGTGCCAGTAGTATAGGGACAGGGTCGGTCGAGCAGTACTTC.

The V and J genes are TRBV29-1 and TRBJ1-2; TRBD1 matches 8 bases. Looked up from germline, CDR1 is SQVTM and CDR2 is ANQGSEA. Trimming cost V 7 bases and J 3 bases; bases outside gene matches: 10. This CDR3 has 14 residues. The CDR3 bases are TGCAGCGGTTTGACAGGGGAGTACGACTATGGCTACACCTTC. Translated: CSGLTGEYDYGYTF.

The chain carries TRBV6-5 and TRBJ1-5; TRBD1 aligns across 8 bases. Germline-derived CDR1 and CDR2 are MNHEY and SVGAGI. After removal of 6 bases from V and 4 bases from J, the junction contained 8 bases not matched to a gene. The CDR3 has 15 residues. CDR3 region: CASRATGGGNQPQHF. The DNA of the CDR3 is TGTGCCAGCAGGGCCACAGGGGGAGGGAATCAGCCCCAGCATTTT.

This chain uses TRBV19 with TRBJ2-7, with 9 bases aligning to TRBD1. Germline V gives CDR1 LNHDA, CDR2 SQIVND (reference sequence). With 1 base clipped from V and 5 bases from J, the junction kept 12 bases outside the gene matches. The CDR3 spans 17 residues. CDR3: CASSIGGAGQGRNEQYF. CDR3 coding DNA: TGTGCCAGTAGTATAGGAGGGGCGGGACAGGGTCGCAACGAGCAGTACTTC.

This sequence joins TRBV18 and TRBJ1-5, with unresolved D. The germline CDR1 and CDR2 sequences are KGHSH and LQKENI. The V end lost 7 bases, the J end lost 2 bases, and 15 bases lay between the germline ends. The CDR3 runs to 15 residues. This CDR3 reads CASLRADGGNQPQHF. CDR3 DNA: TGTGCCAGCTTACGAGCCGACGGGGGCAATCAGCCCCAGCATTTT.

The gene calls are TRBV11-2 and TRBJ1-2; 7 bases are a match to TRBD1. V lost 5 bases, J lost 5 bases, and 11 bases stayed unmatched. This CDR3 is 15 amino acids long. Germline V gene lookup returns CDR1 SGHAT and CDR2 FQNNGV. The CDR3 spells CASSLGTDRYYGYTF. In DNA form, the CDR3 reads TGTGCCAGCAGCCTCGGGACAGACCGGTATTATGGCTACACCTTC. Full variable domain (outside the CDR3, taken from reference TRBV11-2 and TRBJ1-2): EAGVAQSPRYKIIEKRQSVAFWCNPISGHATLYWYQQILGQGPKLLIQFQNNGVVDDSQLPKDRFSAERLKGVDSTLKIQPAKLEDSAVYLCASSLGTDRYYGYTFGSGTRLTVV.

The chain recombines TRBV6-6 with TRBJ2-1; 13 bases fit TRBD2. Trimming removed 8 bases from V and 8 bases from J; junction bases left unmatched: 9. The V gene's germline CDR1 is MNHNY and CDR2 SVGAGI (reference sequence). The CDR3 sequence is 15 residues long. The CDR3 DNA reads as TGTGCCAGCTACACCGGGACTAGCGGGATCCATGAGCAGTTCTTC. Protein: CASYTGTSGIHEQFF.

The chain employs TRBV5-1 and TRBJ2-3; 8 bases are a match to TRBD1. Per the germline V gene, CDR1 is SGHRS and CDR2 is YFSETQ. V was pared by 5 bases and J by 2 bases, with 4 bases of the junction left unmatched. This CDR3 is 14 amino acids long. Here the CDR3 DNA reads TGCGCCAGCAGACCGGGACAGGACACAGATACGCAGTATTTT. Its translation: CASRPGQDTDTQYF. The full variable domain, its missing parts supplied by reference TRBV5-1 and TRBJ2-3, is KAGVTQTPRYLIKTRGQQVTLSCSPISGHRSVSWYQQTPGQGLQFLFEYFSETQRNKGNFPGRFSGRQFSNSRSEMNVSTLELGDSALYLCASRPGQDTDTQYFGPGTRLTVL.

The V gene is TRBV7-9, the J gene TRBJ1-6; D is perhaps TRBD1 (5 bases). This CDR3 is built from 16 residues. The V gene lost 3 bases and the J gene lost 7 bases, with 16 bases spanning the gap. CDR1 and CDR2 from the germline V gene are SEHNR and FQNEAQ (reference sequence). The CDR3 is CASSFDSRESNSPLHF. CDR3 DNA: TGTGCCAGCAGCTTTGACTCCAGGGAAAGCAATTCACCCCTCCACTTT.

The V gene is TRBV7-9, the J gene TRBJ1-1; D remains unclear. The CDR3 consists of 16 residues. Germline lookup yields CDR1 SEHNR and CDR2 FQNEAQ (reference sequence). The V end lost 5 bases, the J end lost 1 base, and 17 bases lay between the germline ends. In DNA, the CDR3 is TGTGCCAGCAGCAAATTACCCGCAGATAAGAACACTGAAGCTTTCTTT. Its protein product is CASSKLPADKNTEAFF.